This T cell receptor (beta chain) was sequenced in a study of siplizumab effects on memory and regulatory T cells. TCRdb's table, derived via immunoSEQ multiplex PCR, lists solely in-frame clones and lacks some. The sample records approximately 100,000 clones, around 90% being singletons. Overall study results and limits: Mappable alloreactive CD4+ clones averaged roughly 69% Treg-derived with siplizumab versus 26.9% in controls.

On this clone: Its antigen is not identified.

Germline V lookup: CDR1 MNHNY, CDR2 SVGAGI (reference sequence). The trim removed 5 bases at V and 4 bases at J, leaving 4 bases unmatched. This CDR3 has 16 residues. Sample: CD4+ T cells sorted from blood. The clonotype originates from a human donor in good health. Some clones in this sample may be carry-over from other donors' samples. V and J are TRBV6-6 and TRBJ2-1; 14 bases are shared with TRBD2. The CDR3 DNA sequence: TGTGCCAGCAGTGGGACTAGCGGGAGAAAGTACAATGAGCAGTTCTTC. As protein: CASSGTSGRKYNEQFF.